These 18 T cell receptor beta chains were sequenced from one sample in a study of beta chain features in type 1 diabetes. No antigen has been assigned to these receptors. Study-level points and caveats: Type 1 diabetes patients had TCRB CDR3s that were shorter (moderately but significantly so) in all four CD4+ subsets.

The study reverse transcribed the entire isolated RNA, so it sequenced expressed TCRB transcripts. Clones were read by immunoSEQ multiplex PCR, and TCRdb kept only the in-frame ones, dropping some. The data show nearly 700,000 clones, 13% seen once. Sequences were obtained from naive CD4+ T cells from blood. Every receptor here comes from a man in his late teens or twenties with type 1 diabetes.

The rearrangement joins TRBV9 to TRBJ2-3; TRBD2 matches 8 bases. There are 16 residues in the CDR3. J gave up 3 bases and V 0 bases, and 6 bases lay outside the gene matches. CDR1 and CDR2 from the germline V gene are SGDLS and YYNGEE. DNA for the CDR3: TGTGCCAGCAGCGTAGGAGTCCGGGGGGGAACAGATACGCAGTATTTT. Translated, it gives CASSVGVRGGTDTQYF.

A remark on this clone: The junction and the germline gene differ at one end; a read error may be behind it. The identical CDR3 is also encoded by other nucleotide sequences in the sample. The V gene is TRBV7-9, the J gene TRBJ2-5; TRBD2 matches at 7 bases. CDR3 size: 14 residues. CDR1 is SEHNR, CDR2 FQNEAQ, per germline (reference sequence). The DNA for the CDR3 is TGTGCCAGCAGCCTAGCGGAGATCCAAGAGACCCAGTACTTC. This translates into CASSLAEIQETQYF.

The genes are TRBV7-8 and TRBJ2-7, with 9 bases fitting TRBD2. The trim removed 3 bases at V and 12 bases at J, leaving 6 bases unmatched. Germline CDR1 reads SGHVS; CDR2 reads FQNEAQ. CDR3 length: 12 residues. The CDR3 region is CASSFPGTSRYF. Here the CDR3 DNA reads TGTGCCAGCAGCTTTCCCGGGACTAGCAGGTACTTC.

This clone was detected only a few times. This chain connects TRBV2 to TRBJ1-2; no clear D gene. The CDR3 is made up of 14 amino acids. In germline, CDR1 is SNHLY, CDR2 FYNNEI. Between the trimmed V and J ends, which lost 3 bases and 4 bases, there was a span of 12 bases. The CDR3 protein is CASSDERLIYGYTF. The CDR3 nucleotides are TGTGCCAGCAGTGACGAACGGTTAATCTATGGCTACACCTTC.

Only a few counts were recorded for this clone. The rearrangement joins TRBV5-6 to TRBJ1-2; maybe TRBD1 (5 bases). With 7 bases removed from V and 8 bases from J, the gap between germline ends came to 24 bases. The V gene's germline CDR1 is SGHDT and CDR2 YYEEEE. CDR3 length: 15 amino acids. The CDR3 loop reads CASAVRGMGYGGYTF. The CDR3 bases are TGTGCCAGCGCCGTCCGGGGGATGGGGTATGGCGGCTACACCTTC.

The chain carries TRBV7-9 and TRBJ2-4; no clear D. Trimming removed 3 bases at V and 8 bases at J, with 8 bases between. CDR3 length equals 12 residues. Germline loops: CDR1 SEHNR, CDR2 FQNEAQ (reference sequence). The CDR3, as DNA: TGTGCCAGCAGCTTGGAGCCCGACATTCAGTACTTC. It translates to CASSLEPDIQYF. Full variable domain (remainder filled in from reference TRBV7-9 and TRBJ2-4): DTGVSQNPRHKITKRGQNVTFRCDPISEHNRLYWYRQTLGQGPEFLTYFQNEAQLEKSRLLSDRFSAERPKGSFSTLEIQRTEQGDSAMYLCASSLEPDIQYFGAGTRLSVL.

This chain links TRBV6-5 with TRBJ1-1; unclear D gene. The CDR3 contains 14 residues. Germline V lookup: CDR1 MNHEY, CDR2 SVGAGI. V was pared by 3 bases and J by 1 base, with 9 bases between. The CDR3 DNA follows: TGTGCCAGCAGTTATAGATCGGGGAACACTGAAGCTTTCTTT. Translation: CASSYRSGNTEAFF.

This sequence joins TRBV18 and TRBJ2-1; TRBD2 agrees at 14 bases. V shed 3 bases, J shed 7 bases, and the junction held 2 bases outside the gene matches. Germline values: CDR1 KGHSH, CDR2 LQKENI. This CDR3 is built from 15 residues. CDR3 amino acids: CASSPTSGGANEQFF. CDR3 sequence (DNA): TGTGCCAGCTCACCGACTAGCGGGGGGGCTAATGAGCAGTTCTTC.

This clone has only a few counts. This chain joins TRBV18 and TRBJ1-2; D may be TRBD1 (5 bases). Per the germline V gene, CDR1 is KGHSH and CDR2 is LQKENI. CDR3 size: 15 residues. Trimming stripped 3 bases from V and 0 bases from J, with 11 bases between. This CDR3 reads CASSPATETNYGYTF. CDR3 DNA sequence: TGTGCCAGCTCACCTGCGACAGAGACTAACTATGGCTACACCTTC.

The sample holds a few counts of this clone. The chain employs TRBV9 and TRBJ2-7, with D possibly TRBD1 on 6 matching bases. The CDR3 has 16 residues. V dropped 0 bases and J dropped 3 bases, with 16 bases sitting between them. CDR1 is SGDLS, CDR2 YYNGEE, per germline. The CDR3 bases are TGTGCCAGCAGCGTAGCATCCGCAGGGGTGTTCTACGAGCAGTACTTC. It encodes CASSVASAGVFYEQYF.

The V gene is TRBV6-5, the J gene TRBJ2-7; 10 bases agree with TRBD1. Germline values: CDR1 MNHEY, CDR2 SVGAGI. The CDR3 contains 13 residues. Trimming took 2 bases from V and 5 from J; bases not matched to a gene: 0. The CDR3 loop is CASSYDRGHEQYF. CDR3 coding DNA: TGTGCCAGCAGTTACGACAGGGGGCACGAGCAGTACTTC.

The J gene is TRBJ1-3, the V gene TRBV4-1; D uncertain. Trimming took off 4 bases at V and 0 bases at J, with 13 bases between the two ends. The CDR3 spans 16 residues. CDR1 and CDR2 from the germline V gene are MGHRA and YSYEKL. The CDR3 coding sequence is TGCGCCAGCAGCCCCGGAGGTCGATACTCTGGAAACACCATATATTTT. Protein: CASSPGGRYSGNTIYF.

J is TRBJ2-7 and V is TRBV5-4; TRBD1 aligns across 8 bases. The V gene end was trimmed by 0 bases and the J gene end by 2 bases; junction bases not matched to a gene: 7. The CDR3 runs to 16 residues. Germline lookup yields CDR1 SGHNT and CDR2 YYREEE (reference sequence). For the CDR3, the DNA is TGTGCCAGCAGCTTGGGGGGGACAGGCATACCCTACGAGCAGTACTTC. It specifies CASSLGGTGIPYEQYF.

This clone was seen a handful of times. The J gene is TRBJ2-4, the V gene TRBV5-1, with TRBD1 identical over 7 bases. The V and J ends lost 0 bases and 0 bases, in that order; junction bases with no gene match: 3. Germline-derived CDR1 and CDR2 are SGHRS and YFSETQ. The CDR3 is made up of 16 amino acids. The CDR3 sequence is CASSLGGTVAKNIQYF. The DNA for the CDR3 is TGCGCCAGCAGCTTGGGAGGGACAGTAGCCAAAAACATTCAGTACTTC.

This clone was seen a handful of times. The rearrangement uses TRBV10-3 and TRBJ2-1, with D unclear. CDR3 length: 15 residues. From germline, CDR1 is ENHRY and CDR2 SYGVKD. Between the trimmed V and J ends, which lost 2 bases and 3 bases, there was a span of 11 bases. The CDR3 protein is CAISESRGLYNEQFF. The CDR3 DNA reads TGTGCCATCAGTGAGAGTAGAGGTCTCTACAATGAGCAGTTCTTC.

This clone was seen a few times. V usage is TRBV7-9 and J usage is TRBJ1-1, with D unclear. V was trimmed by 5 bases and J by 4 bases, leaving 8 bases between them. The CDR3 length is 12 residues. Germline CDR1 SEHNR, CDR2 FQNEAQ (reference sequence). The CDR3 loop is CASSPAVTEAFF. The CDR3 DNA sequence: TGTGCCAGCAGCCCAGCCGTCACTGAAGCTTTCTTT.

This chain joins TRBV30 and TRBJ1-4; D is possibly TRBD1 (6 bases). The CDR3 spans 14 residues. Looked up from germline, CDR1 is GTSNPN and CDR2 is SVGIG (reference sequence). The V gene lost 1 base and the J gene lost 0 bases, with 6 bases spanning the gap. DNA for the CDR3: TGTGCCTGGAGTGCAGGGGCAACTAATGAAAAACTGTTTTTT. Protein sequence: CAWSAGATNEKLFF.

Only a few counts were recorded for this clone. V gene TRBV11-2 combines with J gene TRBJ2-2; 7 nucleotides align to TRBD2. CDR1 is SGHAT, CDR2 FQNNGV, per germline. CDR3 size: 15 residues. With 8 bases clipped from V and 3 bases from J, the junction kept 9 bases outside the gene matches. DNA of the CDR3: TGTGCCAGCCAGCGGGGATACGCGGACACCGGGGAGCTGTTTTTT. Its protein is CASQRGYADTGELFF.